This TCR beta chain was identified in a study of cytomegalovirus exposure and HLA in healthy donors. The CDR3 contains 19 residues. J was trimmed by 2 bases and V by 6 bases; bases with no gene match: 19. Germline CDR1 reads LNHDA; CDR2 reads SQIVND (reference sequence). PCR used 60 Vbeta primers and 13 Jbeta primers. Original methodology: A later analysis tallied about 80 million unique TCR beta chains, around 12 million of them shared. Assay used: immunoSEQ multiplex PCR; TCRdb lists only in-frame clones, some missing. That table furnishes V, J and clone size, whereas the DNA furnished D and trimming. The table includes 90,000 to 120,000 clones, around three quarters detected once.

The chain combines TRBV19 with TRBJ1-5; 7 bases are shared with TRBD1. Sample: PBMCs. This clonotype originated in a man aged 25 to 40 in good health and CMV-seronegative. CDR3 loop: CASSPRDSRFGMGNQPQHF. The CDR3 DNA reads as TGTGCCAGTAGCCCAAGGGACAGCCGGTTTGGTATGGGCAATCAGCCCCAGCATTTT.